This T cell receptor beta chain is from a study of blood T cells in healthy people across ages. Whole-study findings and limits: Per million T cells, TCR beta diversity dropped about linearly as age rose.

The CDR3 extends over 13 amino acids. Germline V CDR1 and CDR2: SQVTM, ANQGSEA. The germline V and J ends were trimmed by 4 bases and 1 base, with 10 bases remaining between them. Combining a sample-barcoded 5' primer with a J-beta primer mix, a second PCR ran for about 7 to 11 cycles. TCRdb fed the 5' RACE reads into MiXCR, producing one record per CDR3 protein. This table has 700,000 to 850,000 distinct CDR3 sequences, 36% appearing once. In its sample, this clonotype was seen many times. The antigen remains undetermined. Specimen: blood. The TCR comes from a young man in good health. The rearrangement links TRBV29-1 to TRBJ1-2; maybe TRBD1 (6 bases). In DNA form, the CDR3 reads TGCAGCGTTGTGACCAGGGGTAACTATGGCTACACCTTC. This translates into CSVVTRGNYGYTF.